This entry features one T cell receptor (beta chain) sequence. The sample originates from a study of OX40 agonist ivuxolimab in advanced cancers. Exclusion applied to patients with autoimmune disease history or systemic immunosuppression. Here immunoSEQ multiplex PCR was the method, and the copy in TCRdb shows in-frame clones only, minus some. Among 90,000 to 120,000 clones, approximately 90% were seen once, and the ten largest hold 0.25% to 0.35%. Trimming shortened V by 6 bases and J by 2 bases, and 10 bases separated the two germline ends. Germline CDR1 and CDR2: MDHEN and SYDVKM. The CDR3 is made up of 14 amino acids.

This clonotype originated in an adult with an advanced solid tumor such as melanoma, head and neck, liver or kidney cancer. The sequences come from CD4+ or CD8+ T cells sorted from blood, collected in a trial of the OX40 agonist ivuxolimab. The chain recombines TRBV28 with TRBJ2-2; no definite D call. DNA of the CDR3: TGTGCCAGCAGGCTTCCTCTAAACACCGGGGAGCTGTTTTTT. Protein: CASRLPLNTGELFF.